This TCR beta chain was captured in a study of PD-1 blockade in classical Hodgkin lymphoma. As to this clone: The antigen remains undetermined.

Every patient had relapsed following autologous stem cell transplantation, and cohorts differed in brentuximab vedotin exposure. The study recorded best responses of complete response, partial response or progressive disease. With 2 bases removed from V and 5 bases from J, the gap between germline ends came to 10 bases. The germline V gene has CDR1 SGHKS and CDR2 YYEKEE (reference sequence). This CDR3 has 13 residues. Some clones are missing from TCRdb's copy, which holds only in-frame ones; the method was immunoSEQ multiplex PCR. Among just under 30,000 clones listed, 60% to 80% were seen once. Overall study findings and caveats: Researchers reported that CD4+ TCR diversity, though not CD8+, rose significantly by C4D1. Lower baseline TCR diversity was reported for newly diagnosed patients than for healthy donors. The study found complete responders had baseline diversity similar to newly diagnosed patients.

This sample comprised peripheral blood mononuclear cells (PBMCs), obtained before the second cycle of nivolumab. This sequence was found in a human donor with classical Hodgkin lymphoma. V usage is TRBV5-5 and J usage is TRBJ2-5, with D perhaps TRBD1 or TRBD2 (5 bases each). CDR3 nucleotides: TGTGCCAGCAGCTTTGACTGGGGGGAGACCCAGTACTTC. Translating it yields CASSFDWGETQYF.